This entry describes one T cell receptor (beta chain). Its antigen remains unidentified. Base qualities are not at hand, and no much larger clone is one base apart. Cut back by 9 bases and 5 bases, the V and J ends lie 18 bases apart. CDR1 and CDR2 are drawn from the germline V gene (reference sequence): LNHDA, SQIVND. The CDR3 has 14 amino acids, counting the end cysteine and phenylalanine. Left in the record is the CDR3 DNA by itself, 42 bases read in frame from the first base. TCRdb lists the instrument as Illumina HiSeq 1500. TCRdb reanalyzed the raw reads on its own, using fastp at Q25 for trimming and MiXCR for clone calling, and kept in-frame beta chains. Merged by CDR3 protein, the rows form single entries marked with the most common genes and DNA. The sample table shows 300,000 to 400,000 distinct CDR3 sequences, and 15% to 20% are seen once. The top ten hold about 10% of the sample. This sample is part of a study of T cell repertoires in cytomegalovirus infection (dated by TCRdb to the late 2010s). About the investigation overall: Donor HLA type was relevant to the analysis, as public TCR beta signatures indicated carriage of CMV infection together with the matching HLA type. The paper as a whole reports these results and caveats: In the ex vivo response, HLA-C-restricted CMV-specific TCR beta clonotypes were dominant, and in two of eight donors the single most frequent clonotype came from this HLA-C-restricted group. In both this cohort and an independent approximately 400-donor cohort, the cumulative frequency of public TCR beta family members distinguished carriers of CMV infection plus the relevant HLA type.

The origin of this receptor is a human donor in good health (CMV status not recorded). Some clones in this sample may be carry-over from other donors' samples. The chain couples TRBV19 to TRBJ2-3; the D region possibly corresponds to TRBD2 (5 bases align). What was sequenced was PBMCs. The DNA sequence is given as TGTGCCAGCAGCGGTTGGGCCGAGATAGATACGCAGTATTTT. This is translated as CASSGWAEIDTQYF.